These 25 T cell receptor beta chains were all obtained from the same sample, sequenced in a study of beta chain features in type 1 diabetes. Expressed TCRB transcripts were sequenced because the isolated RNA had all been reverse transcribed beforehand. Generated by immunoSEQ multiplex PCR, the TCRdb table keeps only in-frame clones and is missing some. This sample has under 400,000 clones; around 19% occur once, and the top ten carry around 0.045%. The sample comprised naive CD4+ T cells from blood. The receptors derive from a woman between 18 and 29 years old in good health.

V gene TRBV18 combines with J gene TRBJ2-3; tentatively, D is TRBD1 (6 bases). This CDR3 comprises 16 residues. Germline V gene lookup returns CDR1 KGHSH and CDR2 LQKENI. Trimming removed 4 bases at V and 6 bases at J, with 20 bases between. The chain's CDR3 is CASSRGQLVSTDTQYF. CDR3 nucleotide sequence: TGTGCCAGCTCACGAGGACAGTTGGTTTCCACCGATACGCAGTATTTT.

Only a few counts were recorded for this clone. The chain links TRBV6-6 to TRBJ1-5; 10 nucleotides match TRBD1. Germline V gene data show CDR1 as MNHNY and CDR2 as SVGAGI (reference sequence). V lost 6 bases, J lost 5 bases, and 7 bases stayed unmatched. The CDR3 totals 15 residues. The CDR3 loop is CASSLLGQGDQPQHF. The CDR3 DNA is TGTGCCAGCAGCCTCCTTGGACAGGGGGATCAGCCCCAGCATTTT.

This clone was recorded a few times. The CDR3 here is CASSLAGTVSFNYGYTF. DNA for the CDR3: TGCGCCAGCAGCTTGGCGGGGACAGTCTCATTCAACTATGGCTACACCTTC. V is TRBV5-1 and J is TRBJ1-2; 7 nucleotides align to TRBD1. The CDR3 is 17 residues long. Germline CDR1 reads SGHRS; CDR2 reads YFSETQ. The V gene end was trimmed by 0 bases and the J gene end by 2 bases; junction bases not matched to a gene: 10.

V and J are TRBV7-2 and TRBJ1-3, with D perhaps TRBD1 (5 bases). V lost 7 bases, J lost 4 bases, and 17 bases lay in between. The CDR3 extends over 15 amino acids. The germline CDR1 and CDR2 sequences are SGHTA and FQGNSA. This chain's CDR3 is CASTARGLGGNTIYF. CDR3 nucleotide sequence: TGTGCCAGCACCGCACGGGGACTCGGGGGAAACACCATATATTTT.

This rearrangement joins TRBV30 to TRBJ2-3; 13 positions match TRBD2. V was pared by 4 bases and J by 0 bases, with 7 bases of the junction left unmatched. The CDR3 consists of 17 residues. Germline assignment: CDR1 GTSNPN and CDR2 SVGIG (reference sequence). CDR3 sequence (DNA): TGTGCCTGGAAACTAGCGGGGGGGTACACTAGCACAGATACGCAGTATTTT. Encoded protein: CAWKLAGGYTSTDTQYF.

This chain connects TRBV5-1 to TRBJ1-2, with TRBD1 as a possible D gene (5 bases). Germline-derived CDR1 and CDR2 are SGHRS and YFSETQ. Between the trimmed V and J ends, which lost 4 bases and 4 bases, there was a span of 8 bases. This CDR3 has 12 residues. CDR3 nucleotides: TGCGCCAGCAGCGGAGGGACCTATGGCTACACCTTC. It encodes CASSGGTYGYTF. The complete variable domain, with remaining parts taken from reference TRBV5-1 and TRBJ1-2, reads KAGVTQTPRYLIKTRGQQVTLSCSPISGHRSVSWYQQTPGQGLQFLFEYFSETQRNKGNFPGRFSGRQFSNSRSEMNVSTLELGDSALYLCASSGGTYGYTFGSGTRLTVV.

V and J are TRBV9 and TRBJ1-1; perhaps TRBD1 as D (6 bases). The length of the CDR3 is 14 residues. Germline CDR1 reads SGDLS; CDR2 reads YYNGEE. Trimming left V 0 bases short and J 3 bases short, with 9 bases between. CDR3 in DNA: TGTGCCAGCAGCGTAGATCAGGGGTACACTGAAGCTTTCTTT. It translates to CASSVDQGYTEAFF.

The chain joins TRBV7-2 to TRBJ2-7; 10 bases match TRBD2. V lost 7 bases to trimming and J lost 4 bases; unmatched junction nucleotides: 10. Germline V gene sequence: CDR1 SGHTA, CDR2 FQGNSA. The CDR3 runs to 15 residues. CDR3 sequence reads: CASKVVGLASYEQYF. CDR3 coding DNA: TGTGCCAGCAAGGTTGTGGGACTAGCGTCTTACGAGCAGTACTTC.

The chain combines TRBV4-1 with TRBJ1-6; D call uncertain. CDR3 length: 18 residues. Deletions cut 0 bases from V and 0 bases from J, with 12 bases between. Germline V gene data show CDR1 as MGHRA and CDR2 as YSYEKL. This CDR3 reads CASSQDYSPFSYNSPLHF. For the CDR3, the DNA is TGCGCCAGCAGCCAAGATTATTCCCCCTTCTCCTATAATTCACCCCTCCACTTT.

V gene TRBV29-1 combines with J gene TRBJ2-1; D may be TRBD2 (6 bases). The CDR3 loop spans 16 amino acids. Germline V gives CDR1 SQVTM, CDR2 ANQGSEA. With 5 bases removed from V and 0 bases from J, the gap between germline ends came to 17 bases. CDR3 loop: CSVSDGERVSYNEQFF. DNA of the CDR3: TGCAGCGTTTCGGACGGGGAGCGGGTCTCCTACAATGAGCAGTTCTTC.

This clone was observed a few times. This chain uses TRBV7-3 with TRBJ2-6, with D perhaps matching TRBD2 (6 bases). This CDR3 is built from 16 residues. Germline CDR1 SGHTA, CDR2 FQGTGA. V lost 0 bases to trimming and J lost 0 bases, with 6 bases between them. The CDR3 loop reads CASSLTGGSGANVLTF. CDR3 bases: TGTGCCAGCAGCTTAACGGGAGGCTCTGGGGCCAACGTCCTGACTTTC.

This clone was detected only a few times. This chain uses TRBV7-6 with TRBJ2-2, with 9 bases matching TRBD2. The CDR3 length is 17 residues. Looked up from germline, CDR1 is SGHVS and CDR2 is FNYEAQ. V lost 1 base to trimming and J lost 4 bases; unmatched junction nucleotides: 7. This CDR3 reads CASSLETLAGSTGELFF. The CDR3 DNA reads TGTGCCAGCAGCTTAGAGACCCTAGCGGGGAGCACCGGGGAGCTGTTTTTT. Together with reference TRBV7-6 and TRBJ2-2, the CDR3 gives the full variable domain: GAGVSQSPRYKVTKRGQDVALRCDPISGHVSLYWYRQALGQGPEFLTYFNYEAQQDKSGLPNDRFSAERPEGSISTLTIQRTEQRDSAMYRCASSLETLAGSTGELFFGEGSRLTVL.

This clone was counted only a few times. This chain links TRBV7-6 with TRBJ2-5, with TRBD1 as a possible D gene (5 bases). The germline V gene has CDR1 SGHVS and CDR2 FNYEAQ. The CDR3 sequence is 15 residues long. Trimming pared 1 base from V and 4 bases from J, leaving 13 bases between. Here the CDR3 reads CASSLVLAGPETQYF. The CDR3 nucleotides are TGTGCCAGCAGCTTAGTATTGGCAGGGCCAGAGACCCAGTACTTC.

This clone was seen a handful of times. The gene calls are TRBV5-6 and TRBJ1-5, with TRBD1 as a possible D gene (5 bases). The ends were cut back, 2 bases at V and 4 bases at J, with 7 bases in the middle. The germline CDR1 and CDR2 sequences are SGHDT and YYEEEE. This CDR3 is 13 amino acids long. The CDR3, as DNA: TGTGCCAGCAGCTTTGACAGAAATCAGCCCCAGCATTTT. Translating gives CASSFDRNQPQHF. Full variable domain (remainder filled in from reference TRBV5-6 and TRBJ1-5): DAGVTQSPTHLIKTRGQQVTLRCSPKSGHDTVSWYQQALGQGPQFIFQYYEEEERQRGNFPDRFSGHQFPNYSSELNVNALLLGDSALYLCASSFDRNQPQHFGDGTRLSIL.

This rearrangement joins TRBV5-4 to TRBJ1-4; 8 bases agree with TRBD1. CDR3 size: 13 residues. Germline CDR1 SGHNT, CDR2 YYREEE (reference sequence). V trimming: 0 bases; J trimming: 11 bases; junction bases outside the gene matches: 3. CDR3 in DNA: TGTGCCAGCAGCTTGGCGACAGGGGAGAAACTGTTTTTT. Its protein is CASSLATGEKLFF.

This rearrangement joins TRBV27 to TRBJ1-1; D gene unclear. The CDR3 sequence is 14 residues long. Germline V gene sequence: CDR1 MNHEY, CDR2 SMNVEV (reference sequence). The ends were cut back, 4 bases at V and 0 bases at J, with 9 bases in the middle. CDR3 in DNA: TGTGCCAGCAGTTCCCCAGGTATGAACACTGAAGCTTTCTTT. Residues: CASSSPGMNTEAFF.

The genes are TRBV7-2 and TRBJ2-1, with 14 positions matching TRBD2. V gave up 5 bases and J gave up 15 bases; unmatched junction bases: 6. Per germline, CDR1 SGHTA and CDR2 FQGNSA. The CDR3 has 13 residues. The CDR3 DNA follows: TGTGCCAGCAGCGAGACGACTAGCGGGGGGGGGTTCTTC. It is translated as CASSETTSGGGFF.

This clone turned up a few times. The CDR3 bases are TGCGCCAGCAGCTCCAGTTTAGCGGGGAGCTCCTACAATGAGCAGTTCTTC. It codes for CASSSSLAGSSYNEQFF. This chain connects TRBV5-1 to TRBJ2-1; 8 bases match TRBD2. CDR1 and CDR2 from the germline V gene are SGHRS and YFSETQ. The CDR3 has 17 amino acids. The trim removed 3 bases at V and 0 bases at J, leaving 8 bases unmatched. Supplemented by reference TRBV5-1 and TRBJ2-1, the full variable domain reads KAGVTQTPRYLIKTRGQQVTLSCSPISGHRSVSWYQQTPGQGLQFLFEYFSETQRNKGNFPGRFSGRQFSNSRSEMNVSTLELGDSALYLCASSSSLAGSSYNEQFFGPGTRLTVL.

V is TRBV29-1 and J is TRBJ2-3; D may be TRBD2 (6 bases). There are 15 residues in the CDR3. Germline V gene sequence: CDR1 SQVTM, CDR2 ANQGSEA. The V and J ends lost 4 bases and 1 base respectively, with 15 bases between them. CDR3 bases: TGCAGCGTTGGGGTTCTAGCGAGTGGCACAGATACGCAGTATTTT. Amino acids: CSVGVLASGTDTQYF.

This clone was detected a few times. This chain joins TRBV30 and TRBJ2-7, with 12 bases that match TRBD2. CDR1 and CDR2 from the germline V gene are GTSNPN and SVGIG (reference sequence). The length of the CDR3 is 16 residues. Trimming at V came to 3 bases and at J to 0 bases, leaving 6 bases not matched to a gene. CDR3 in DNA: TGTGCCTGGAGCCCCGGACTAGCGGGAAGCTCCTACGAGCAGTACTTC. It is translated as CAWSPGLAGSSYEQYF.

The chain carries TRBV4-3 and TRBJ1-1, with TRBD1 matching over 9 bases. This CDR3 spans 14 amino acids. V was clipped by 0 bases and J by 7 bases; unmatched bases: 3. Germline assignment: CDR1 LGHNA and CDR2 YSLEER. The DNA for the CDR3 is TGCGCCAGCAGCCAAGAACAGGGGGCTGATGAAGCTTTCTTT. It is translated as CASSQEQGADEAFF.

There are a few counts of this clone. Other DNA sequences in the sample encode the same CDR3. This chain connects TRBV30 to TRBJ1-5, with TRBD1 identical over 8 bases. The V gene end was trimmed by 2 bases and the J gene end by 2 bases; junction bases not matched to a gene: 2. Per the germline V gene, CDR1 is GTSNPN and CDR2 is SVGIG (reference sequence). The CDR3 loop spans 14 amino acids. The CDR3 DNA is TGTGCCTGGAGTAAGGACAGGGGCAATCAGCCCCAGCATTTT. Encoded protein: CAWSKDRGNQPQHF. The full variable domain, its missing parts supplied by reference TRBV30 and TRBJ1-5, is SQTIHQWPATLVQPVGSPLSLECTVEGTSNPNLYWYRQAAGRGLQLLFYSVGIGQISSEVPQNLSASRPQDRQFILSSKKLLLSDSGFYLCAWSKDRGNQPQHFGDGTRLSIL.

The rearrangement uses TRBV15 and TRBJ1-5, with 11 bases that match TRBD1. The germline V gene encodes CDR1 LNHNV and CDR2 YYDKDF (reference sequence). V trimming: 0 bases; J trimming: 6 bases; junction bases outside the gene matches: 4. The CDR3 runs to 16 residues. In DNA form, the CDR3 reads TGTGCCACCAGCAGAGACGGGACAGGGGGATTTCAGCCCCAGCATTTT. Encoded protein: CATSRDGTGGFQPQHF.

This clone was observed a few times. The chain employs TRBV7-9 and TRBJ2-5; D is perhaps TRBD1 (5 bases). Trimming stripped 7 bases from V and 4 bases from J, with 16 bases between. This CDR3 region has 14 residues. The germline CDR1 and CDR2 sequences are SEHNR and FQNEAQ (reference sequence). The CDR3 coding sequence is TGTGCCAGCAAATACCAGGGTAATCCAGAGACCCAGTACTTC. Translated, it gives CASKYQGNPETQYF.

V is TRBV2 and J is TRBJ2-3; 7 nucleotides align to TRBD2. CDR1 and CDR2 from the germline V gene are SNHLY and FYNNEI. The CDR3 covers 12 residues. V lost 7 bases and J lost 6; bases outside the gene matches: 4. The CDR3 sequence is CASTSGADTQYF. The CDR3 DNA reads as TGTGCCAGCACTAGCGGAGCTGATACGCAGTATTTT.